This TCR beta chain emerged from a study of shared clonotypes between healthy human individuals. Comment on this clone: Its antigen is as yet unknown.

Whole-study results and caveats: Sequencing depth was expected to influence donor clonotype sharing.

V was pared by 6 bases and J by 9 bases, with 7 bases of the junction left unmatched. The CDR3 runs 14 residues. Germline V CDR1 and CDR2: SGHTA, FQGNSA. Sequencing used immunoSEQ multiplex PCR; TCRdb keeps in-frame clones, though not all of them. The repertoire includes approximately 2.3 million clones, 93% of them detected once, and about 0.39% sits in the top ten. Sequencing used naive CD4+ T cells from PBMCs. The sample's subset: CD45RA+ positively selected. The receptor was isolated from a man aged 18 to 30 in good health. Some clones in this sample may be carry-over from other donors' samples. This chain joins TRBV7-2 and TRBJ2-1; 11 nucleotides align to TRBD2. CDR3 sequence (DNA): TGTGCCAGCAGACTAGCGGGAGCAACTGGTGAGCAGTTCTTC. Its protein is CASRLAGATGEQFF.